These T cell receptor beta chains were read from a single sample in a study of long-term antiretroviral therapy in people with HIV. The method was immunoSEQ multiplex PCR; TCRdb's version includes in-frame clones alone and lacks a portion of them. Of tens of thousands of clones in the sample, about four fifths were seen once. The source was unsorted PBMCs, collected 0.5 years before starting antiretroviral therapy. These receptors were collected from a man in his forties with HIV. CDR3s include the opening cysteine and the closing phenylalanine or tryptophan. D genes are given only for firm matches. A clone size is listed for some rows: how often the clone was seen (once, few, many), or a class if it is expanded.

j_call	clone_size	v_call	d_call	cdr3_aa	cdr3_nt
TRBJ1-4	.	TRBV19	.	CASSMSDSPATSEKLFF	TGTGCCAGTAGTATGTCTGACAGCCCCGCAACTAGTGAAAAACTGTTTTTT
TRBJ1-2	.	TRBV7-9	TRBD1	CASSALGTGGYGYTF	TGTGCCAGCAGCGCTTTAGGGACAGGGGGTTATGGCTACACCTTC
TRBJ2-5	.	TRBV7-8	.	CASSFYPGLLRRETQYF	TGTGCCAGCAGCTTTTACCCTGGACTCCTCAGGAGGGAGACCCAGTACTTC
TRBJ1-6	.	TRBV9	.	CASSTLQWSPLHF	TGTGCCAGCAGCACGTTACAGTGGTCACCCCTCCACTTT
TRBJ1-2	.	TRBV28	.	CASRTSGPRGYGYTF	TGTGCCAGCAGAACTTCTGGGCCGCGGGGCTATGGCTACACCTTC
TRBJ1-6	.	TRBV19	TRBD1	CASSRDRYSPLHF	TGTGCCAGTTCCCGGGACAGATATTCACCCCTCCACTTT
TRBJ2-7	.	TRBV6-1	.	CASSEGGGGYEQYF	TGTGCCAGCAGTGAAGGAGGGGGGGGGTACGAGCAGTACTTC
TRBJ2-1	.	TRBV29-1	.	CSVEEGTRYNEQFF	TGCAGCGTTGAAGAAGGGACTCGGTACAATGAGCAGTTCTTC
TRBJ1-3	.	TRBV5-6	TRBD1	CASSMDRGLGNTIYF	TGTGCCAGCAGCATGGACAGGGGGCTGGGAAACACCATATATTTT
TRBJ1-2	.	TRBV9	.	CASSLIPSPNYGYTF	TGTGCCAGCAGCCTCATCCCTAGCCCTAACTATGGCTACACCTTC
TRBJ1-4	.	TRBV30	.	CAWTDRTNEKLFF	TGTGCCTGGACCGACAGGACTAATGAAAAACTGTTTTTT
TRBJ1-2	.	TRBV11-2	.	CASSPGANGYTF	TGTGCCAGCAGCCCAGGGGCGAATGGCTACACCTTC
TRBJ1-2	.	TRBV9	.	CASSVAPQGARGYTF	TGTGCCAGCAGCGTAGCCCCACAGGGCGCACGGGGCTACACCTTC
TRBJ1-4	.	TRBV11-2	TRBD1	CASSRRWGQGGEKLFF	TGTGCCAGCAGCCGCAGATGGGGACAGGGGGGTGAAAAACTGTTTTTT
TRBJ1-5	.	TRBV5-4	TRBD1	CASSVGQGPGQPQHF	TGTGCCAGCAGCGTGGGACAGGGACCGGGTCAGCCCCAGCATTTT
TRBJ1-6	.	TRBV6-5	TRBD1	CASRGGTGNSPLHF	TGTGCCAGCAGGGGAGGGACAGGCAATTCACCCCTCCACTTT
TRBJ2-2	.	TRBV9	TRBD1	CASRPGQALTGELFF	TGTGCCAGCAGGCCGGGACAGGCCCTCACCGGGGAGCTGTTTTTT
TRBJ1-5	.	TRBV28	.	CASSLPSYSNQPQHF	TGTGCCAGCAGTTTACCCAGCTATAGCAATCAGCCCCAGCATTTT
TRBJ1-2	.	TRBV5-1	TRBD1	CASSLAGTGGAYDYGYTF	TGCGCCAGCAGCTTGGCCGGGACAGGGGGCGCATATGACTATGGCTACACCTTC
TRBJ1-2	.	TRBV5-1	.	CASRGENYGYTF	TGCGCCAGCAGGGGGGAGAACTATGGCTACACCTTC
TRBJ2-7	.	TRBV10-3	.	CAISEKGEYYEQYF	TGTGCCATCAGTGAGAAAGGAGAGTACTACGAGCAGTACTTC
TRBJ1-3	.	TRBV6-5	.	CASSYSEGGNTIYF	TGTGCCAGCAGTTACTCGGAGGGAGGTAACACCATATATTTT
TRBJ1-1	.	TRBV4-2	TRBD1	CASSQYQGVNTEAFF	TGTGCCAGCAGCCAATATCAGGGGGTAAACACTGAAGCTTTCTTT
TRBJ2-3	.	TRBV9	TRBD2	CASSATGTSGGYGTDTQYF	TGTGCCAGCAGCGCAACCGGGACTAGCGGGGGGTATGGCACAGATACGCAGTATTTT
TRBJ1-6	few	TRBV5-1	.	CASSPPTGLAGGPLHF	TGCGCCAGCAGCCCGCCGACCGGACTGGCCGGTGGACCCCTCCACTTT
TRBJ1-5	once	TRBV6-5	TRBD1	CASSWGTGEDQPQHF	TGTGCCAGCAGTTGGGGAACAGGGGAGGATCAGCCCCAGCATTTT
TRBJ1-1	.	TRBV6-1	.	CASSEISGRTEAFF	TGTGCCAGCAGTGAAATCTCGGGTAGGACTGAAGCTTTCTTT
TRBJ1-1	few	TRBV6-4	.	CASSERGNTEAFF	TGTGCCAGCAGTGAGCGGGGGAACACTGAAGCTTTCTTT
TRBJ2-7	.	TRBV18	TRBD1	CASSPRDRVDEQYF	TGTGCCAGCTCACCTCGGGACAGGGTGGACGAGCAGTACTTC
TRBJ1-3	.	TRBV6-5	.	CASSPGRSSGNTIYF	TGTGCCAGCAGTCCAGGCCGAAGCTCTGGAAACACCATATATTTT
TRBJ1-6	.	TRBV11-1	.	CASSLEQGPNSPLHF	TGTGCCAGCAGCTTAGAGCAGGGGCCGAATTCACCCCTCCACTTT
TRBJ1-2	.	TRBV7-9	.	CASSLGGAADNYGYTF	TGTGCCAGCAGCTTAGGTGGAGCGGCGGATAACTATGGCTACACCTTC